Detailed here is one TCR beta chain. The target antigen is unknown. The sample comes from a study of cytomegalovirus exposure and HLA in healthy donors. Overall study results and limits: Later analysis associated a missense DCLRE1C variant with TCR beta V- and J-gene trimming. There were 150 to 200 TCR beta chains listed as cytomegalovirus-associated. A cluster of highly shared sequence variants was likely a sequencing artifact.

The primer mix had 60 Vbeta and 13 Jbeta primers. Here immunoSEQ multiplex PCR was the method, and the copy in TCRdb shows in-frame clones only, minus some. The repertoire has about 120,000 clones, around 85% of them found once; the top ten carry 3.5% to 4.5%. Input material: PBMCs. This receptor was identified in a man aged 18 to 30 in good health and CMV-seropositive.

In DNA form, the CDR3 reads TGTGCCAGCAGCTTAGGGAGGGGCCCCCTTCTCTATGGCTACACCTTC. This codes for CASSLGRGPLLYGYTF. The V call is TRBV11-2, the J call TRBJ1-2, with TRBD1 as a possible D gene (5 bases). CDR3 size: 16 residues. The germline V and J ends were trimmed by 1 base and 4 bases, with 16 bases remaining between them. From germline, CDR1 is SGHAT and CDR2 FQNNGV.